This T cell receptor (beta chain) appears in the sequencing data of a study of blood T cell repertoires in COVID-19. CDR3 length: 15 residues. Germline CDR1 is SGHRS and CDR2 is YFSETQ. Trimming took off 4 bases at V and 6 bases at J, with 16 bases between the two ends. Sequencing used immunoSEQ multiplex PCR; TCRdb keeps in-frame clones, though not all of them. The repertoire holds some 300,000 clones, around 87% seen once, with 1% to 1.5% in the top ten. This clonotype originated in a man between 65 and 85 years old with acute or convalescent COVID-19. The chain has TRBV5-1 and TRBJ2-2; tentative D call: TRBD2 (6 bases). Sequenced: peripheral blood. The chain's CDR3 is CASSDQGPGAGELFF. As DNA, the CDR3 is TGCGCCAGCAGCGACCAGGGACCGGGGGCCGGGGAGCTGTTTTTT. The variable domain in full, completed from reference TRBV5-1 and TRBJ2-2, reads KAGVTQTPRYLIKTRGQQVTLSCSPISGHRSVSWYQQTPGQGLQFLFEYFSETQRNKGNFPGRFSGRQFSNSRSEMNVSTLELGDSALYLCASSDQGPGAGELFFGEGSRLTVL.